This record looks at one TCR beta chain sequence and its context. What it binds is not known. This specimen belongs to a study of cytomegalovirus exposure and HLA in healthy donors. Findings and caveats of the study: In vitro assays verified that a few CMV-associated chains recognized CMV antigens specifically. It was reportedly the case that the classifier diagnosed cytomegalovirus status with high specificity and sensitivity. The TCR clusters that emerged in the first cohort tended, a later analysis found, to co-occur in the roughly 130 validation repertoires.

With 3 bases clipped from V and 8 bases from J, the junction kept 9 bases outside the gene matches. Germline values: CDR1 LNHNV, CDR2 YYDKDF (reference sequence). There are 15 residues in the CDR3. Libraries were prepared by immunoSEQ multiplex PCR; TCRdb keeps only in-frame clonotypes and omits some of them. The data contain under 75,000 clones, nearly 98% of them singletons. The sample taken for sequencing was PBMCs. The clonotype originates from a woman between 18 and 29 years old in good health and CMV-seropositive. V usage is TRBV15 and J usage is TRBJ2-1, with 8 bases that match TRBD2. In DNA form, the CDR3 reads TGTGCCACCAGCAGGAACGGGAGGGCCGCTGATGAGCAGTTCTTC. Translating it yields CATSRNGRAADEQFF.